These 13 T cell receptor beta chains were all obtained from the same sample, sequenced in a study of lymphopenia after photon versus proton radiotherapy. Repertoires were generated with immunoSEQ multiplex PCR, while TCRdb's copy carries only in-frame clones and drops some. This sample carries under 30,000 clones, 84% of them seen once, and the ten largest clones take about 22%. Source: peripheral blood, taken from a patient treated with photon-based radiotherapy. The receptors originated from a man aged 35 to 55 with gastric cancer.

The CDR3 DNA sequence: TGTGCTAGTGGTTTGGGGGGACTTCGCAATGAGCAGTTCTTC. Translation gives CASGLGGLRNEQFF. The V gene is TRBV12-5, the J gene TRBJ2-1; possible D gene TRBD2, 6 bases. Looked up from germline, CDR1 is LGHNT and CDR2 is FRNRAP. V shed 1 base and J shed 6 bases, with 10 bases lying between them. The CDR3 sequence is 14 residues long.

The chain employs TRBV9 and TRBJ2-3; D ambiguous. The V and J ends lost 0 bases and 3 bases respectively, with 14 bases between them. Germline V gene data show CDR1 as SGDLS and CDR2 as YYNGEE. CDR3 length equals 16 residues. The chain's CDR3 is CASSVGADQSTDTQYF. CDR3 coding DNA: TGTGCCAGCAGCGTAGGGGCGGACCAATCTACAGATACGCAGTATTTT.

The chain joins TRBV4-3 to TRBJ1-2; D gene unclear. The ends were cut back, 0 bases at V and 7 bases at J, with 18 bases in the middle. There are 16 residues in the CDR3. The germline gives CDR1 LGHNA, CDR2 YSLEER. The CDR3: CASSQDLGGVIAGYTF. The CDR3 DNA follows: TGCGCCAGCAGCCAAGATCTCGGCGGAGTAATTGCTGGCTACACCTTC.

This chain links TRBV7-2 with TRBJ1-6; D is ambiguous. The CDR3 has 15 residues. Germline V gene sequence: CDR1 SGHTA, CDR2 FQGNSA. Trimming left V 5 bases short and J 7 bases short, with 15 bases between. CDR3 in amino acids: CASSPVESQNSPLHF. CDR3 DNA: TGTGCCAGCAGCCCAGTCGAAAGCCAAAATTCACCCCTCCACTTT.

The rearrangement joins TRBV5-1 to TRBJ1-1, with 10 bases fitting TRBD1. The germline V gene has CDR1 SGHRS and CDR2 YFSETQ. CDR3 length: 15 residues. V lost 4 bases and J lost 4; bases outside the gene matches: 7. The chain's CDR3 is CASSLRQGAVTEAFF. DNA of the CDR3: TGCGCCAGCAGCCTACGACAGGGGGCTGTCACTGAAGCTTTCTTT.

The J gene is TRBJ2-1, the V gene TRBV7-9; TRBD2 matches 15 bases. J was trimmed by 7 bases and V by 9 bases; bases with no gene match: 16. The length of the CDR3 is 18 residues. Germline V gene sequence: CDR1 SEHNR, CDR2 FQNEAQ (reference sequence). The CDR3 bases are TGTGCCAGTTCAACCCGGGGACTAGCGGGGGGCGTAACGAATGAGCAGTTCTTC. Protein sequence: CASSTRGLAGGVTNEQFF. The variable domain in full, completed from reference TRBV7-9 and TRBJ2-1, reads DTGVSQNPRHKITKRGQNVTFRCDPISEHNRLYWYRQTLGQGPEFLTYFQNEAQLEKSRLLSDRFSAERPKGSFSTLEIQRTEQGDSAMYLCASSTRGLAGGVTNEQFFGPGTRLTVL.

The CDR3 DNA reads as TGTGCCAGCAGTTTTATAACGGGAAACCAAGAGACCCAGTACTTC. The encoded protein is CASSFITGNQETQYF. V is TRBV27 and J is TRBJ2-5; D possibly corresponds to TRBD2 (5 bases). The CDR3 runs to 15 residues. Germline CDR1 MNHEY, CDR2 SMNVEV (reference sequence). V shed 3 bases and J shed 0 bases, with 11 bases lying between them.

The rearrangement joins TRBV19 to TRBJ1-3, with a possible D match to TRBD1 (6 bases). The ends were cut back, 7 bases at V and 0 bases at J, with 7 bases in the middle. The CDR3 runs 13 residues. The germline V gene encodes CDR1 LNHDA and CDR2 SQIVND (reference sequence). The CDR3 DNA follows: TGTGCCAGTAAGGACAGCTCTGGAAACACCATATATTTT. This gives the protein CASKDSSGNTIYF.

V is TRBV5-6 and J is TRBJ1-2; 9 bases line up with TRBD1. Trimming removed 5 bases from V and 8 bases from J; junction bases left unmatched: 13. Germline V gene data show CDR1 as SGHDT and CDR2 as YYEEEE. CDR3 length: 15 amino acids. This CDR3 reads CASRMSGQGVWGYTF. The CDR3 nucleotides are TGTGCCAGCAGAATGTCGGGACAGGGAGTCTGGGGCTACACCTTC.

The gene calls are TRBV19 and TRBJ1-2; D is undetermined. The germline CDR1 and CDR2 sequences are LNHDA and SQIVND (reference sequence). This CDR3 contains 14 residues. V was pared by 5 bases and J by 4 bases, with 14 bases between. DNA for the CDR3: TGTGCCAGTAGTCCCGGGCTGGTTGGCTATGGCTACACCTTC. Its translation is CASSPGLVGYGYTF.

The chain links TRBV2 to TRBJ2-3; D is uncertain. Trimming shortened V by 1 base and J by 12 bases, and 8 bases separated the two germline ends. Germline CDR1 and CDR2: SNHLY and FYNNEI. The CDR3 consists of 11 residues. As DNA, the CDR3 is TGTGCCAGCAGTGAAGGGGTACTCCAGTATTTT. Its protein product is CASSEGVLQYF.

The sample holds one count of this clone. CDR3 DNA: TGTGCCAGCAGCTTCCGGGCCGGGGGGTTCACTGAAGCTTTCTTT. It is translated as CASSFRAGGFTEAFF. The chain links TRBV7-9 to TRBJ1-1, with D maybe TRBD1 (5 bases). Germline assignment: CDR1 SEHNR and CDR2 FQNEAQ (reference sequence). The CDR3 extends over 15 amino acids. The V gene lost 3 bases and the J gene lost 4 bases, with 15 bases spanning the gap. Full variable domain (rest looked up from reference TRBV7-9 and TRBJ1-1): DTGVSQNPRHKITKRGQNVTFRCDPISEHNRLYWYRQTLGQGPEFLTYFQNEAQLEKSRLLSDRFSAERPKGSFSTLEIQRTEQGDSAMYLCASSFRAGGFTEAFFGQGTRLTVV.

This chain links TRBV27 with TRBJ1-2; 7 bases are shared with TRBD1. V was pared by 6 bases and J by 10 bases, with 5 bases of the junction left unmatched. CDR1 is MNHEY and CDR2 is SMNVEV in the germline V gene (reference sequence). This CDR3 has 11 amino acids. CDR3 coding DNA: TGTGCCAGCAGCGACAGGGTCGACTACACCTTC. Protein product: CASSDRVDYTF.